The clone carrying this T cell receptor (beta chain) was recorded a few times. The sequenced template was cDNA made from the entire isolated RNA. The method was immunoSEQ multiplex PCR; TCRdb's version includes in-frame clones alone and lacks a portion of them. The sample has hundreds of thousands of clones, 15% to 19% seen once. The data derive from a study of beta chain features in type 1 diabetes. The sequencing sample was made of naive CD4+ T cells from blood. The source of this sequence is a man younger than 30 in good health.

The CDR3 DNA is TGTGCCAGCAGCCCTGATGGACGGGGCTCCTACGAGCAGTACTTC. Translated: CASSPDGRGSYEQYF. The chain is built from TRBV7-2 and TRBJ2-7; tentatively, D is TRBD2 (5 bases). V gave up 5 bases and J gave up 0 bases, with 14 bases separating them. CDR3 length: 15 residues. Germline values: CDR1 SGHTA, CDR2 FQGNSA.